These 31 T cell receptor beta chains share one sample of origin, sequenced in a study of blood T cells in healthy people across ages. A second PCR, run for roughly 7 to 12 cycles, used a sample-barcoded 5' primer plus a J-beta primer mix. Each CDR3 protein is one row after TCRdb ran MiXCR on the 5' RACE reads. The data hold roughly 680,000 distinct CDR3 sequences, with around 49% observed a single time. The sequenced sample consisted of blood. These receptors came from a woman aged 55-69 years in good health.

The V call is TRBV28, the J call TRBJ1-4, with D maybe TRBD1 (5 bases). Trimming removed 6 bases at V and 10 bases at J, with 24 bases between. The CDR3 is made up of 16 amino acids. The V gene's germline CDR1 is MDHEN and CDR2 SYDVKM. CDR3 loop: CASSYPLRGASGKLFF. In DNA form, the CDR3 reads TGTGCCAGCAGCTACCCCTTGCGGGGCGCGTCTGGAAAACTGTTTTTT.

The rearrangement links TRBV7-2 to TRBJ1-1, with 9 bases that match TRBD1. Germline assignment: CDR1 SGHTA and CDR2 FQGNSA. The CDR3 has 15 amino acids. The J segment lost 0 bases and the V segment lost 3 bases, leaving 2 bases of the junction unmatched. CDR3 DNA sequence: TGTGCCAGCAGCTTGGGGACAGGGATGAACACTGAAGCTTTCTTT. Translation: CASSLGTGMNTEAFF.

This chain connects TRBV3-1 to TRBJ1-2; D unclear. Trimming removed 0 bases at V and 8 bases at J, with 13 bases between. Germline V gene sequence: CDR1 LGHDT, CDR2 YNNKEL (reference sequence). The CDR3 has 14 amino acids. The CDR3 loop reads CASSQDQRVGGYTF. In DNA, the CDR3 is TGTGCCAGCAGCCAAGATCAACGGGTAGGAGGCTACACCTTC.

The gene calls are TRBV7-2 and TRBJ2-1; 11 bases are shared with TRBD2. The better agreement between TRBJ2-7 and the DNA end casts doubt on the J call. Germline CDR1 is SGHTA and CDR2 is FQGNSA. The CDR3 is 17 amino acids. CDR3 amino acids: CASSFRSGLAVYNEQYF. CDR3 sequence (DNA): TGTGCCAGCAGCTTTAGGTCGGGACTAGCGGTTTACAATGAGCAGTACTTC.

The table lists this clonotype with many counts. The chain links TRBV4-3 to TRBJ2-7; TRBD2 aligns across 7 bases. V lost 2 bases and J lost 3; bases outside the gene matches: 7. CDR1 is LGHNA and CDR2 is YSLEER in the germline V gene. The CDR3 runs to 15 residues. The chain's CDR3 is CASSQRTSSDYEQYF. In DNA form, the CDR3 reads TGCGCCAGCAGCCAACGGACTAGTAGTGACTACGAGCAGTACTTC.

This clonotype was detected a few times. The rearrangement links TRBV11-3 to TRBJ2-7; D is perhaps TRBD1 or TRBD2 (6 bases each). V was trimmed by 0 bases and J by 8 bases, leaving 14 bases between them. The CDR3 runs to 14 residues. Germline loops: CDR1 SGHNT, CDR2 YENEEA. The chain's CDR3 is CASSLDRGTPKQYF. In nucleotides, the CDR3 is TGTGCCAGCAGCTTAGATCGCGGGACACCGAAGCAGTACTTC.

J is TRBJ1-6 and V is TRBV7-2, with unresolved D. The CDR3 is 13 residues long. Per germline, CDR1 SGHTA and CDR2 FQGNSA. V was clipped by 4 bases and J by 8 bases, with 9 bases between them. The CDR3 reads CASSSQRDSPLHF. The CDR3 DNA reads TGTGCCAGCAGCTCACAGAGGGATTCACCCCTCCACTTT.

J is TRBJ1-1 and V is TRBV27; D remains unclear. Germline CDR1 and CDR2: MNHEY and SMNVEV (reference sequence). The CDR3 is 14 residues long. The V end lost 5 bases, the J end lost 0 bases, and 10 bases lay between the germline ends. This CDR3 reads CASSQVGVNTEAFF. CDR3 bases: TGTGCCAGCAGTCAAGTGGGAGTGAACACTGAAGCTTTCTTT.

The gene calls are TRBV7-2 and TRBJ1-5, with 7 bases lining up with TRBD1. The germline V gene has CDR1 SGHTA and CDR2 FQGNSA. V lost 1 base, J lost 6 bases, and 6 bases stayed unmatched. The CDR3 has 15 residues. DNA for the CDR3: TGTGCCAGCAGCTTAGATTTGGCAGGGGGTCAGCCCCAGCATTTT. The encoded protein is CASSLDLAGGQPQHF.

The CDR3 loop reads CSARDLAGAGDTQYF. CDR3 coding DNA: TGCAGTGCTAGAGATCTAGCCGGGGCTGGAGATACGCAGTATTTT. The chain carries TRBV20-1 and TRBJ2-3, with D perhaps being TRBD1 or TRBD2 (5 bases each). CDR1 is DFQATT, CDR2 SNEGSKA, per germline (reference sequence). V was shortened by 0 bases and J by 5 bases, with 15 bases between the two germline ends. This CDR3 spans 15 amino acids.

This sequence joins TRBV19 and TRBJ2-5; no definite D call. V was clipped by 1 base and J by 0 bases, with 9 bases between them. The CDR3 runs to 15 residues. Germline values: CDR1 LNHDA, CDR2 SQIVND (reference sequence). The CDR3: CASSIVSADQETQYF. CDR3 nucleotides: TGTGCCAGTAGTATAGTCTCGGCGGACCAAGAGACCCAGTACTTC. Combining the CDR3 with reference TRBV19 and TRBJ2-5 gives the whole variable domain DGGITQSPKYLFRKEGQNVTLSCEQNLNHDAMYWYRQDPGQGLRLIYYSQIVNDFQKGDIAEGYSVSREKKESFPLTVTSAQKNPTAFYLCASSIVSADQETQYFGPGTRLLVL.

This clonotype was seen only a few times. This chain uses TRBV7-3 with TRBJ2-5, with a weak D call TRBD1 (6 bases). The germline V and J ends were trimmed by 4 bases and 5 bases, with 20 bases remaining between them. Germline V lookup: CDR1 SGHTA, CDR2 FQGTGA. The CDR3 contains 16 residues. The CDR3 region has the DNA TGTGCCAGCAGCTCCGGAAACAGGGCCCAGGGGGAGACCCAGTACTTC. It yields the protein CASSSGNRAQGETQYF.

This rearrangement joins TRBV4-3 to TRBJ2-6; D perhaps matches TRBD2 (5 bases). The V end lost 0 bases, the J end lost 0 bases, and 6 bases lay between the germline ends. Germline loops: CDR1 LGHNA, CDR2 YSLEER. The length of the CDR3 is 16 residues. The CDR3 region has the DNA TGCGCCAGCAGCCAAGACCGGGACTCTGGGGCCAACGTCCTGACTTTC. Translating it yields CASSQDRDSGANVLTF.

This clonotype was counted a few times. The chain joins TRBV7-2 to TRBJ2-3; no reliable D call. This CDR3 has 14 amino acids. CDR1 is SGHTA, CDR2 FQGNSA, per germline. V gave up 1 base and J gave up 4 bases, with 9 bases separating them. The DNA for the CDR3 is TGTGCCAGCAGCTTAGGCGACTCGGCAGATACGCAGTATTTT. It specifies CASSLGDSADTQYF.

This clonotype was counted between two and nine times. The V gene is TRBV6-5, the J gene TRBJ2-1; D gene uncertain. In germline, CDR1 is MNHEY, CDR2 SVGAGI. Deletions cut 0 bases from V and 12 bases from J, with 12 bases between. The length of the CDR3 is 13 residues. In nucleotides, the CDR3 is TGTGCCAGCAGTTACTCGAAACAAAATACGCAGTTCTTC. This encodes CASSYSKQNTQFF.

Here the CDR3 reads CASSYSVSYEQFF. DNA of the CDR3: TGTGCCAGCAGTTACTCGGTGTCTTATGAGCAGTTCTTC. The rearrangement joins TRBV6-2 or TRBV6-3 to TRBJ2-1; D unclear. CDR1 is MNHEY, CDR2 SVGEGT, per germline. The CDR3 consists of 13 residues. V was pared by 0 bases and J by 8 bases, with 8 bases between.

The CDR3 DNA sequence: TGCAGCGTTGAAGGCAGTCGCACTGAAGCTTTCTTT. It yields the protein CSVEGSRTEAFF. V usage is TRBV29-1 and J usage is TRBJ1-1; D unresolved. Germline V gene lookup returns CDR1 SQVTM and CDR2 ANQGSEA. CDR3 length equals 12 residues. V shed 1 base and J shed 4 bases, with 7 bases lying between them. The whole variable domain, remainder taken from reference TRBV29-1 and TRBJ1-1, is SAVISQKPSRDICQRGTSLTIQCQVDSQVTMMFWYRQQPGQSLTLIATANQGSEATYESGFVIDKFPISRPNLTFSTLTVSNMSPEDSSIYLCSVEGSRTEAFFGQGTRLTVV.

This clonotype was observed a few times. The chain combines TRBV9 with TRBJ2-1; 10 bases align to TRBD1. The CDR3 runs 18 residues. J gave up 9 bases and V 4 bases, and 19 bases lay outside the gene matches. CDR1 and CDR2 (germline): SGDLS, YYNGEE. The CDR3 coding sequence is TGTGCCAGCAGCCCTCGGACAGGGGGAAGGGGATTGGTGGGTGAGCAGTTCTTC. This sequence encodes CASSPRTGGRGLVGEQFF.

The V and J genes are TRBV28 and TRBJ2-3, with D perhaps TRBD1 or TRBD2 (6 bases each). V lost 9 bases to trimming and J lost 1 base, with 17 bases between them. CDR1 MDHEN and CDR2 SYDVKM come from the germline V gene. The CDR3 covers 15 residues. The CDR3 region has the DNA TGTGCCAGTCGCTCTGGGGGCGGGGGCACAGATACGCAGTATTTT. It encodes CASRSGGGGTDTQYF. Combining the CDR3 with reference TRBV28 and TRBJ2-3 gives the whole variable domain DVKVTQSSRYLVKRTGEKVFLECVQDMDHENMFWYRQDPGLGLRLIYFSYDVKMKEKGDIPEGYSVSREKKERFSLILESASTNQTSMYLCASRSGGGGTDTQYFGPGTRLTVL.

This clonotype was recorded only once. The chain joins TRBV29-1 to TRBJ2-3; no clear D gene. In germline, CDR1 is SQVTM, CDR2 ANQGSEA. The V and J ends lost 4 bases and 2 bases respectively, with 10 bases between them. The length of the CDR3 is 13 residues. CDR3 nucleotides: TGCAGCGTTGGGGTCCGTTACACAGATACGCAGTATTTT. Translated: CSVGVRYTDTQYF.

This clonotype turned up a few times. The V call is TRBV4-3, the J call TRBJ1-2, with D uncertain. The length of the CDR3 is 15 residues. Germline CDR1 reads LGHNA; CDR2 reads YSLEER. The germline V and J ends were trimmed by 0 bases and 3 bases, with 11 bases remaining between them. CDR3 sequence: CASSQDQLGDYGYTF. The CDR3 region has the DNA TGCGCCAGCAGCCAAGATCAACTGGGAGACTATGGCTACACCTTC.

In its sample, this clonotype was seen many times. The rearrangement links TRBV30 to TRBJ2-4; tentatively, D is TRBD1 (5 bases). The V gene lost 2 bases and the J gene lost 5 bases, with 10 bases spanning the gap. The length of the CDR3 is 13 residues. Germline-derived CDR1 and CDR2 are GTSNPN and SVGIG (reference sequence). CDR3 nucleotide sequence: TGTGCCTGGAGTACAGGAATCGAAAACATTCAGTACTTC. This sequence encodes CAWSTGIENIQYF.

The J gene is TRBJ2-7, the V gene TRBV28, with D uncertain. V was trimmed by 4 bases and J by 2 bases, leaving 9 bases between them. Germline V gene data show CDR1 as MDHEN and CDR2 as SYDVKM. The CDR3 has 13 amino acids. The CDR3 DNA is TGTGCCAGCAGTTCCCAGTCGACCTACGAGCAGTACTTC. Protein product: CASSSQSTYEQYF.

The V and J genes are TRBV4-3 and TRBJ2-5; TRBD2 might be the D (7 bases). V was shortened by 0 bases and J by 6 bases, with 29 bases between the two germline ends. The germline V gene encodes CDR1 LGHNA and CDR2 YSLEER. This CDR3 region has 20 residues. Here the CDR3 reads CASSQDGGGRERGRGKTQYF. DNA for the CDR3: TGCGCCAGCAGCCAAGATGGGGGCGGGAGAGAAAGGGGTAGAGGAAAGACCCAGTACTTC.

In this sample, this clonotype turned up a few times. This sequence joins TRBV7-2 and TRBJ2-4, with D possibly TRBD2 on 6 matching bases. Germline assignment: CDR1 SGHTA and CDR2 FQGNSA. This CDR3 comprises 15 residues. V dropped 5 bases and J dropped 6 bases, with 17 bases sitting between them. The CDR3 spells CASSQDAGRGNIQYF. The CDR3 region has the DNA TGTGCCAGCAGCCAGGACGCGGGGCGCGGAAACATTCAGTACTTC.

With respect to this clonotype: A read error may be the cause here, since a much bigger clone is one base away. The chain couples TRBV20-1 to TRBJ2-7, with 13 nucleotides matching TRBD2. Losses at the gene ends were 1 base for V and 7 bases for J; bases not matched to a gene: 10. Germline V lookup: CDR1 DFQATT, CDR2 SNEGSKA (reference sequence). The CDR3 length is 16 residues. Here the CDR3 reads CSARGRTSGSYNEQYF. Written as DNA, the CDR3 is TGCAGTGCTAGAGGCAGGACTAGCGGGAGCTACAATGAGCAGTACTTC.

This chain connects TRBV27 to TRBJ1-1; D is undetermined. V lost 5 bases, J lost 0 bases, and 10 bases lay in between. Germline V CDR1 and CDR2: MNHEY, SMNVEV (reference sequence). The CDR3 length is 14 residues. CDR3 loop: CASSVALMNTEAFF. Here the CDR3 DNA reads TGTGCCAGCAGTGTAGCACTAATGAACACTGAAGCTTTCTTT.

The chain uses TRBV20-1 and TRBJ2-1; no definite D call. Deletions cut 5 bases from V and 7 bases from J, with 9 bases between. The CDR3 extends over 11 amino acids. Germline V gene sequence: CDR1 DFQATT, CDR2 SNEGSKA (reference sequence). CDR3 residues: CSAPTWNEQFF. CDR3 coding DNA: TGCAGTGCTCCAACATGGAATGAGCAGTTCTTC.

The V call is TRBV20-1, the J call TRBJ2-3, with 7 bases identical to TRBD2. V gave up 1 base and J gave up 5 bases; unmatched junction bases: 6. This CDR3 is built from 14 residues. CDR1 is DFQATT, CDR2 SNEGSKA, per germline (reference sequence). The CDR3: CSARGGSIVDTQYF. The CDR3 DNA sequence: TGCAGTGCTAGAGGCGGGAGCATTGTAGATACGCAGTATTTT.

This clonotype turned up a few times. The V gene is TRBV4-2, the J gene TRBJ2-1; D not certain. The germline gives CDR1 LGHNA, CDR2 YNFKEQ. The CDR3 spans 15 residues. V lost 1 base and J lost 7, with 14 bases in between. CDR3 region: CASSQARAEVNEQFF. CDR3 nucleotide sequence: TGTGCCAGCAGCCAAGCTAGGGCTGAGGTGAATGAGCAGTTCTTC.

The genes are TRBV7-3 and TRBJ1-5; no definite D call. V lost 2 bases and J 7 bases, leaving 15 bases between the germline ends. The germline CDR1 and CDR2 sequences are SGHTA and FQGTGA. The CDR3 contains 15 residues. In DNA form, the CDR3 reads TGTGCCAGCAGCTTACTTCTGGCGAACGAACAGCCCCAGCATTTT. Translation: CASSLLLANEQPQHF.